One sample yielded the 25 T cell receptor beta chains listed below, sequenced in a study of T cell responses to AZD1222 COVID-19 vaccine. Sequencing was performed with immunoSEQ multiplex PCR; in TCRdb, only in-frame clones are kept and a portion is missing. The sample carries about 130,000 clones, about 80% recorded once. This specimen consisted of peripheral blood, obtained on day 0 of AZD1222 vaccination. The receptors shown here come from an adult in good health.

The chain links TRBV18 to TRBJ1-3; no clear D. The CDR3 is made up of 16 amino acids. With 3 bases removed from V and 0 bases from J, the gap between germline ends came to 12 bases. Per the germline V gene, CDR1 is KGHSH and CDR2 is LQKENI. This chain's CDR3 is CASSPEGSFSGNTIYF. CDR3 nucleotides: TGTGCCAGCTCACCCGAGGGAAGCTTCTCTGGAAACACCATATATTTT.

A remark on this clone: Other DNA sequences in the sample encode the same CDR3. This chain links TRBV11-2 with TRBJ1-5; D unclear. The CDR3 contains 13 residues. CDR1 and CDR2 (germline): SGHAT, FQNNGV. The V and J ends lost 0 bases and 7 bases respectively, with 7 bases between them. CDR3 sequence reads: CASSLEEEQPQHF. The CDR3 bases are TGTGCCAGCAGCTTAGAGGAGGAGCAGCCCCAGCATTTT.

The chain is built from TRBV27 and TRBJ1-1; TRBD1 might be the D (5 bases). V was shortened by 10 bases and J by 4 bases, with 19 bases between the two germline ends. CDR3 length equals 14 residues. Germline values: CDR1 MNHEY, CDR2 SMNVEV (reference sequence). The CDR3 region is CATSRGYRGTEAFF. For the CDR3, the DNA is TGTGCCACATCTCGGGGGTATAGAGGCACTGAAGCTTTCTTT.

The chain uses TRBV6-1 and TRBJ1-2, with D hard to call. The CDR3 loop spans 15 amino acids. The germline V gene has CDR1 MNHNS and CDR2 SASEGT. The ends were cut back, 3 bases at V and 4 bases at J, with 15 bases in the middle. The CDR3 DNA follows: TGTGCCAGCAGTGATCTGAGGGAATCGGGCTATGGCTACACCTTC. It translates to CASSDLRESGYGYTF.

Here the CDR3 DNA reads TGTGTTACAGGGACGGGGTCTGGAAACACCATATATTTT. Translated: CVTGTGSGNTIYF. The genes are TRBV6-5 and TRBJ1-3; D perhaps matches TRBD1 (6 bases). The CDR3 runs to 13 residues. Germline CDR1 MNHEY, CDR2 SVGAGI.

The rearrangement joins TRBV6-5 to TRBJ1-1; TRBD1 is a possible D gene (6 bases). V was shortened by 3 bases and J by 4 bases, with 12 bases between the two germline ends. Looked up from germline, CDR1 is MNHEY and CDR2 is SVGAGI. The CDR3 consists of 14 residues. The CDR3 sequence is CASSYRTASTEAFF. The DNA of the CDR3 is TGTGCCAGCAGTTATAGGACAGCCAGCACTGAAGCTTTCTTT.

The chain recombines TRBV28 with TRBJ2-7; D remains ambiguous. CDR1 and CDR2 from the germline V gene are MDHEN and SYDVKM. This CDR3 is built from 13 residues. V dropped 5 bases and J dropped 7 bases, with 15 bases sitting between them. This CDR3 reads CASSAPNMREQYF. Written as DNA, the CDR3 is TGTGCCAGCAGTGCCCCTAATATGAGGGAGCAGTACTTC. The full variable domain, rest sourced from reference TRBV28 and TRBJ2-7, is DVKVTQSSRYLVKRTGEKVFLECVQDMDHENMFWYRQDPGLGLRLIYFSYDVKMKEKGDIPEGYSVSREKKERFSLILESASTNQTSMYLCASSAPNMREQYFGPGTRLTVT.

The chain couples TRBV7-9 to TRBJ1-4; D is perhaps TRBD1 (5 bases). Germline V gene lookup returns CDR1 SEHNR and CDR2 FQNEAQ (reference sequence). CDR3 length equals 14 residues. With 0 bases removed from V and 3 bases from J, the gap between germline ends came to 5 bases. Here the CDR3 reads CASSLAGANEKLFF. In DNA form, the CDR3 reads TGTGCCAGCAGCTTAGCGGGGGCTAATGAAAAACTGTTTTTT.

The chain has TRBV5-1 and TRBJ1-4, with D tentatively TRBD1 (6 bases). Looked up from germline, CDR1 is SGHRS and CDR2 is YFSETQ. CDR3 size: 15 residues. V was shortened by 2 bases and J by 5 bases, with 13 bases between the two germline ends. CDR3 protein: CASSLAGGGNEKLFF. DNA of the CDR3: TGCGCCAGCAGCTTAGCGGGGGGCGGGAATGAAAAACTGTTTTTT.

This clone occurred once. The V gene is TRBV28, the J gene TRBJ2-3, with D possibly being TRBD2 (6 bases). This CDR3 has 15 amino acids. The germline V gene has CDR1 MDHEN and CDR2 SYDVKM. The ends were cut back, 7 bases at V and 2 bases at J, with 16 bases in the middle. CDR3 sequence reads: CASNSMGGLTDTQYF. CDR3 nucleotide sequence: TGTGCCAGCAACTCAATGGGGGGTCTCACAGATACGCAGTATTTT.

The rearrangement joins TRBV19 to TRBJ2-2; 7 bases are shared with TRBD1. Losses at the gene ends were 6 bases for V and 1 base for J; bases not matched to a gene: 8. In germline, CDR1 is LNHDA, CDR2 SQIVND (reference sequence). This CDR3 region has 16 residues. The CDR3 is CASRIDRAGNTGELFF. DNA for the CDR3: TGTGCCAGTAGGATCGACAGGGCAGGGAACACCGGGGAGCTGTTTTTT.

The chain joins TRBV3-1 (or the pseudogene TRBV3-2) to TRBJ2-2; maybe TRBD2 (8 bases). The CDR3 length is 17 residues. Germline CDR1 and CDR2: LGHDT and YNNKEL (reference sequence). Trimming removed 4 bases from V and 8 bases from J, with 23 bases in between. In DNA form, the CDR3 reads TGTGCCAGCAGCCTTACGGGACTAGGGGGCTCGAGTGGGGAGCTGTTTTTT. Translating gives CASSLTGLGGSSGELFF.

This chain links TRBV6-4 with TRBJ1-1; D unclear. The germline V gene has CDR1 MRHNA and CDR2 SNTAGT. The CDR3 contains 13 residues. Trimming took off 3 bases at V and 0 bases at J, with 5 bases between the two ends. CDR3 DNA sequence: TGTGCCAGCAGTGAAAAGGTGAACACTGAAGCTTTCTTT. This gives the protein CASSEKVNTEAFF.

The chain employs TRBV10-2 and TRBJ1-4; TRBD1 matches 9 bases. The CDR3 is made up of 14 amino acids. Germline CDR1 reads WSHSY; CDR2 reads SAAADI. Losses at the gene ends were 5 bases for V and 10 bases for J; bases not matched to a gene: 8. The CDR3, as DNA: TGCGCCAGCAGTTCTGGACAGGGGAAGGTAAAACTGTTTTTT. This codes for CASSSGQGKVKLFF.

Written as DNA, the CDR3 is TGTGCCAGCAGCCCCGGCCTCTCTGGAAACACCATATATTTT. Its protein is CASSPGLSGNTIYF. The genes are TRBV11-3 and TRBJ1-3, with D unresolved. V was clipped by 5 bases and J by 0 bases, with 8 bases between them. CDR1 is SGHNT, CDR2 YENEEA, per germline. The CDR3 length is 14 residues.

This sequence joins TRBV27 and TRBJ1-1; 8 bases fit TRBD1. This CDR3 has 13 amino acids. The V gene end was trimmed by 8 bases and the J gene end by 5 bases; junction bases not matched to a gene: 7. CDR1 is MNHEY, CDR2 SMNVEV, per germline (reference sequence). CDR3 sequence: CASADRVRTEAFF. In DNA form, the CDR3 reads TGTGCCAGCGCGGACAGGGTTCGGACTGAAGCTTTCTTT.

The CDR3 reads CASSRQGSEPQHF. The CDR3 DNA follows: TGTGCCAGCAGTCGACAGGGATCGGAGCCCCAGCATTTT. The chain joins TRBV6-5 to TRBJ1-5; TRBD1 aligns across 7 bases. Germline V gene sequence: CDR1 MNHEY, CDR2 SVGAGI. V dropped 5 bases and J dropped 8; count of bases not matched to a gene: 6. This CDR3 has 13 amino acids.

V gene TRBV2 combines with J gene TRBJ1-4, with D tentatively TRBD1 (5 bases). CDR1 SNHLY and CDR2 FYNNEI come from the germline V gene. This CDR3 spans 16 amino acids. Trimming pared 6 bases from V and 4 bases from J, leaving 18 bases between. This chain's CDR3 is CASSSLGQPYNEKLFF. DNA for the CDR3: TGTGCCAGCAGCTCGTTGGGGCAGCCCTATAATGAAAAACTGTTTTTT.

This clone came up a few times. The chain recombines TRBV9 with TRBJ2-6; D uncertain. Germline lookup yields CDR1 SGDLS and CDR2 YYNGEE. The CDR3 totals 14 residues. Trimming shortened V by 4 bases and J by 2 bases, and 7 bases separated the two germline ends. The CDR3 bases are TGTGCCAGCAGCTCCCCTGCTGGGGCCAACGTCCTGACTTTC. Translation gives CASSSPAGANVLTF.

This sequence joins TRBV21-1 and TRBJ2-1; the tabulated D call, TRBD2, remains unverified against the DNA. TRBV21-1 represents a pseudogene. CDR3 length: 18 amino acids. CDR3 protein: CASSKGTSRGIPYNEQFF. The CDR3 coding sequence is TGTGCCAGCAGCAAAGGGACCTCTCGGGGGATCCCCTACAATGAGCAGTTCTTC.

This chain links TRBV28 with TRBJ2-1, with D tentatively TRBD2 (6 bases). CDR1 is MDHEN, CDR2 SYDVKM, per germline. V lost 3 bases and J lost 5, with 14 bases in between. This CDR3 comprises 15 residues. As DNA, the CDR3 is TGTGCCAGCAGTTTCCATAGCGGAATGAACAATGAGCAGTTCTTC. This translates into CASSFHSGMNNEQFF.

The table lists this clone with a few counts. The chain combines TRBV4-2 with TRBJ2-5, with TRBD2 identical over 8 bases. With 5 bases clipped from V and 2 bases from J, the junction kept 7 bases outside the gene matches. This CDR3 region has 15 residues. Germline-derived CDR1 and CDR2 are LGHNA and YNFKEQ. CDR3 sequence (DNA): TGTGCCAGCAGCTCCGGGGGGGTAGTTCAAGAGACCCAGTACTTC. Translating it yields CASSSGGVVQETQYF.

The chain couples TRBV6-5 to TRBJ1-2; D gene uncertain. The ends were cut back, 8 bases at V and 5 bases at J, with 21 bases in the middle. Germline-derived CDR1 and CDR2 are MNHEY and SVGAGI. The CDR3 sequence is 15 residues long. This CDR3 is CASFIRAEGGYGYTF. The CDR3 DNA reads TGTGCCAGCTTTATAAGGGCGGAGGGAGGGTATGGCTACACCTTC.

The gene calls are TRBV15 and TRBJ1-2; D is unclear. Germline CDR1 and CDR2: LNHNV and YYDKDF (reference sequence). Trimming left V 3 bases short and J 0 bases short, with 11 bases between. This CDR3 comprises 15 residues. The CDR3 coding sequence is TGTGCCACCAGCAGCCTTGACAAATCTAACTATGGCTACACCTTC. It is translated as CATSSLDKSNYGYTF.

This sequence joins TRBV27 and TRBJ2-7; 12 bases are shared with TRBD2. This CDR3 is 15 amino acids long. The trim removed 3 bases at V and 1 base at J, leaving 1 base unmatched. Germline CDR1 is MNHEY and CDR2 is SMNVEV (reference sequence). CDR3 sequence (DNA): TGTGCCAGCAGTTTCCTAGCGGGGGGGTCCTACGAGCAGTACTTC. Protein product: CASSFLAGGSYEQYF.